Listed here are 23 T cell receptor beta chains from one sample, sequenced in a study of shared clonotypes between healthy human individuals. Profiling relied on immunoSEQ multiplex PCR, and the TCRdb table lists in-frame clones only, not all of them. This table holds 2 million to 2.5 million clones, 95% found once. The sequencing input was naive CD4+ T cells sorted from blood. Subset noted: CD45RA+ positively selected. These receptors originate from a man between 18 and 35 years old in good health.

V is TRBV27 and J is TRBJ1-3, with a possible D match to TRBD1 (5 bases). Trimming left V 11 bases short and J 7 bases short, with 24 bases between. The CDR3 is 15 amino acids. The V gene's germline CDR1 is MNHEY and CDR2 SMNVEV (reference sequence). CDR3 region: CAPRTERDGANTIYF. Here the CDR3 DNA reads TGTGCCCCTCGAACGGAGAGGGACGGTGCGAACACCATATATTTT.

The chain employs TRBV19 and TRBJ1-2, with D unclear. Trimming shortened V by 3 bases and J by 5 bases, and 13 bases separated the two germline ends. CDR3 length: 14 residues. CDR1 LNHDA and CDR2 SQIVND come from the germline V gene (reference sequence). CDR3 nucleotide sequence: TGTGCCAGTAGTATTACAGCCGATGCTTATGGCTACACCTTC. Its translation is CASSITADAYGYTF.

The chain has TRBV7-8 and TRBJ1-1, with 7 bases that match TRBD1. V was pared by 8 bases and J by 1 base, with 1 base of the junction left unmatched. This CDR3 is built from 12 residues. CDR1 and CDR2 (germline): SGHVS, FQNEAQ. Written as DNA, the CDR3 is TGTGCCAGCGGGACAGCGAACACTGAAGCTTTCTTT. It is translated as CASGTANTEAFF.

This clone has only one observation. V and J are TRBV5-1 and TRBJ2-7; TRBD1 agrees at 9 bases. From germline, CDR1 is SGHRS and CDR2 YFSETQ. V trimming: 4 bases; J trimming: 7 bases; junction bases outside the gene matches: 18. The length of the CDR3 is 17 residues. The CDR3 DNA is TGCGCCAGCAGCCCAGGGACAGGGAGCGCGTTTTCGGAAGAGCAGTACTTC. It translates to CASSPGTGSAFSEEQYF.

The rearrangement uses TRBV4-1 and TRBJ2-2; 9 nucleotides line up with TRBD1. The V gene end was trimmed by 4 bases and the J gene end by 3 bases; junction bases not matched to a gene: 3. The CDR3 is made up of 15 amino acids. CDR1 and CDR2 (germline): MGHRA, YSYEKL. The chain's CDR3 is CASSPTGGYTGELFF. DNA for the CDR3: TGCGCCAGCAGCCCCACAGGGGGCTACACCGGGGAGCTGTTTTTT.

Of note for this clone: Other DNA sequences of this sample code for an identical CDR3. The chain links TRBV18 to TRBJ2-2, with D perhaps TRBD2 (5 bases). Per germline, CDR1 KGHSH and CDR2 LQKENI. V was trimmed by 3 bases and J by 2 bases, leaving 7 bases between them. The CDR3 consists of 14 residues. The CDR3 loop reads CASSPGANTGELFF. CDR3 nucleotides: TGTGCCAGCTCACCGGGAGCTAACACCGGGGAGCTGTTTTTT.

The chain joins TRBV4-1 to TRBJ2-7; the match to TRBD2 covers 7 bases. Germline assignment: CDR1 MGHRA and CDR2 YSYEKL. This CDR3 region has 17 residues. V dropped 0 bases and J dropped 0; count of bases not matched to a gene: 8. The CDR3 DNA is TGCGCCAGCAGCCAAGACCCTAGCGGAGGGAGCTCCTACGAGCAGTACTTC. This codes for CASSQDPSGGSSYEQYF.

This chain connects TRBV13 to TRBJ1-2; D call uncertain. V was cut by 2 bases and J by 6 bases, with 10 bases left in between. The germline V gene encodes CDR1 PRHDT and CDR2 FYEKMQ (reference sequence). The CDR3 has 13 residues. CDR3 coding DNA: TGTGCCAGCAGCTTATTGCAATGGGATGGCTACACCTTC. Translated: CASSLLQWDGYTF.

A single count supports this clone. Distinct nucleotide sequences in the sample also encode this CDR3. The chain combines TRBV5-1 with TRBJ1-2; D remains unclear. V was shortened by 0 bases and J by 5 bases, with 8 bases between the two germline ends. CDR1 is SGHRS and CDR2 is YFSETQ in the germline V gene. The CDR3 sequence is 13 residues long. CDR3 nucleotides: TGCGCCAGCAGCTTGGATGGGGATTATGGCTACACCTTC. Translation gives CASSLDGDYGYTF.

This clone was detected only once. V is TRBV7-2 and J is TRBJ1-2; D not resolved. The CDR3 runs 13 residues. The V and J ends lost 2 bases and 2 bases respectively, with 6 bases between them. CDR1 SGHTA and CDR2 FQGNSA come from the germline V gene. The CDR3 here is CASSLQINYGYTF. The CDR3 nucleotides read TGTGCCAGCAGCTTACAGATCAACTATGGCTACACCTTC.

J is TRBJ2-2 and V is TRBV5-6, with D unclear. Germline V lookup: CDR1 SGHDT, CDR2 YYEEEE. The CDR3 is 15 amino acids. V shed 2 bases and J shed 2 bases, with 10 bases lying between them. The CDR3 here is CASSFWFLNTGELFF. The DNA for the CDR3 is TGTGCCAGCAGCTTTTGGTTTCTTAACACCGGGGAGCTGTTTTTT. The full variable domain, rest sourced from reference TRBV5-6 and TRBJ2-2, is DAGVTQSPTHLIKTRGQQVTLRCSPKSGHDTVSWYQQALGQGPQFIFQYYEEEERQRGNFPDRFSGHQFPNYSSELNVNALLLGDSALYLCASSFWFLNTGELFFGEGSRLTVL.

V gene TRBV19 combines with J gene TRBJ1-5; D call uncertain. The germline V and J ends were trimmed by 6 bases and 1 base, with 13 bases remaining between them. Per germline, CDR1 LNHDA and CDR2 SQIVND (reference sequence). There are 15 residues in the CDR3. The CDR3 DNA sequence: TGTGCCAGTAGCGAGAGGATCGAGAGCAATCAGCCCCAGCATTTT. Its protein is CASSERIESNQPQHF.

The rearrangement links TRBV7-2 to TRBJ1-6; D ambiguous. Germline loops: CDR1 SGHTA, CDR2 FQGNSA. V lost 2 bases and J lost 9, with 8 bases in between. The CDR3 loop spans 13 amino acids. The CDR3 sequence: CASSLLIISPLHF. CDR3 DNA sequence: TGTGCCAGCAGCTTACTAATAATTTCACCCCTCCACTTT.

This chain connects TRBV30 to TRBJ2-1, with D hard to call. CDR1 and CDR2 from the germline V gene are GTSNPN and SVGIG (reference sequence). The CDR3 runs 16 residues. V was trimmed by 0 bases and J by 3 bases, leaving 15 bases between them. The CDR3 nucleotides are TGTGCCTGGAGTGTACGTCGGGTCAGAAGCTACAATGAGCAGTTCTTC. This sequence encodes CAWSVRRVRSYNEQFF. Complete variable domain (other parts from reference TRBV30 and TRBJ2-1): SQTIHQWPATLVQPVGSPLSLECTVEGTSNPNLYWYRQAAGRGLQLLFYSVGIGQISSEVPQNLSASRPQDRQFILSSKKLLLSDSGFYLCAWSVRRVRSYNEQFFGPGTRLTVL.

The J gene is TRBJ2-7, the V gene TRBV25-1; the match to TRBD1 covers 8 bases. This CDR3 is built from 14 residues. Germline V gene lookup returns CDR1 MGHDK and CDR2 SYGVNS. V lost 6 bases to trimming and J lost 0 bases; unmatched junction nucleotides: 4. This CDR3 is CASRMTGASYEQYF. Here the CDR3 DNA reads TGTGCCAGCAGGATGACAGGGGCCTCCTACGAGCAGTACTTC.

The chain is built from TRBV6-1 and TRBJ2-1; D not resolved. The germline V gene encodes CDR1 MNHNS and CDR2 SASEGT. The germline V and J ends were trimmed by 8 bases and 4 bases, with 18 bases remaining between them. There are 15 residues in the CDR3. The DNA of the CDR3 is TGTGCCAGCTCTGCGGTCTGGCAGAATTACAATGAGCAGTTCTTC. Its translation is CASSAVWQNYNEQFF.

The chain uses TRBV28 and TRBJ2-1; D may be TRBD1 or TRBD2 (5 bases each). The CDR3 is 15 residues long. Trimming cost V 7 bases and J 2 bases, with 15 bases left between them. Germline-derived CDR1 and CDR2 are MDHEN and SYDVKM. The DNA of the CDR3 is TGTGCCAGCACCCAGGGACGGCCAGCCTACAATGAGCAGTTCTTC. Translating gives CASTQGRPAYNEQFF.

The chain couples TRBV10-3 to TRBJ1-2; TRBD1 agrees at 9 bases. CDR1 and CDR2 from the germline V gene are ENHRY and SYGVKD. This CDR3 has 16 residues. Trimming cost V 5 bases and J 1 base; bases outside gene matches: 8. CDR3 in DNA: TGTGCCATCAGTTTGGGACAGGGAGTAGATAACTATGGCTACACCTTC. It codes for CAISLGQGVDNYGYTF.

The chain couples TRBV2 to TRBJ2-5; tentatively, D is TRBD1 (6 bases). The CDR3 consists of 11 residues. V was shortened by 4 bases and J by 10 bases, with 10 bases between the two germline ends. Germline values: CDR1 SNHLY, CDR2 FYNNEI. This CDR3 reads CASSVNRDQYF. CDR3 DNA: TGTGCCAGCAGTGTCAACAGGGACCAGTACTTC.

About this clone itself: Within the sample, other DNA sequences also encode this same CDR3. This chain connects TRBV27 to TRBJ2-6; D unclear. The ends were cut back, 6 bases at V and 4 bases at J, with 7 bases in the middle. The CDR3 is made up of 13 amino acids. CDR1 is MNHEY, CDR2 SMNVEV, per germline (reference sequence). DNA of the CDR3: TGTGCCAGCAGGCTGTCGGGGGCCAACGTCCTGACTTTC. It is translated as CASRLSGANVLTF.

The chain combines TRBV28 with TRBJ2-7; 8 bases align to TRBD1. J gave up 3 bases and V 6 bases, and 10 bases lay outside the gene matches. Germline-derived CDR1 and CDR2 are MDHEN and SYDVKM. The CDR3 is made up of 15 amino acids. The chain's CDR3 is CASSSGQGMGYEQYF. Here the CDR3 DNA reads TGTGCCAGCAGCTCCGGACAGGGAATGGGCTACGAGCAGTACTTC. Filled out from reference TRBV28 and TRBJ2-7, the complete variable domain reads DVKVTQSSRYLVKRTGEKVFLECVQDMDHENMFWYRQDPGLGLRLIYFSYDVKMKEKGDIPEGYSVSREKKERFSLILESASTNQTSMYLCASSSGQGMGYEQYFGPGTRLTVT.

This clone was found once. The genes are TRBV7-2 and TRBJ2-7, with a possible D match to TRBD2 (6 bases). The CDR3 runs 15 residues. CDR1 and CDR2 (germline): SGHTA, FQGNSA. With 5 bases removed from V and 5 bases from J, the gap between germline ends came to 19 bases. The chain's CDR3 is CASSPGAGIYHEQYF. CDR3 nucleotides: TGTGCCAGCAGCCCCGGAGCGGGTATCTACCACGAGCAGTACTTC.

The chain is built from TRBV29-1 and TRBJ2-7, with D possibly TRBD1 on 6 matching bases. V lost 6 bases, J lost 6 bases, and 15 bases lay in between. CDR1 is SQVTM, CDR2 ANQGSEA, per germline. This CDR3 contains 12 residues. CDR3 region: CSVGGQTAEQYF. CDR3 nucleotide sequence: TGCAGCGTGGGTGGACAGACCGCCGAGCAGTACTTC.